This T cell receptor (beta chain) was documented in a study of blood T cell repertoires in COVID-19. Across the study: The origin of the acute and convalescent COVID-19 samples was the United States, Italy and Spain. From T cells, B-cell-depleted T cells, or PBMCs came the material, which was cDNA or gDNA.

As handled by the study authors: The assay estimated nucleated cells by amplifying reference gene primers. Only in-frame clones appear in the TCRdb table, and some are missing; sequencing was by immunoSEQ multiplex PCR. V, J and clone size reflect that table, while D and trimming were determined from the DNA. The sample has 80,000 to 95,000 clones, roughly 90% seen once. Germline V lookup: CDR1 SGHDN, CDR2 FVKESK. The CDR3 sequence is 16 residues long. Trimming shortened V by 1 base and J by 6 bases, and 18 bases separated the two germline ends. This chain links TRBV14 with TRBJ1-2, with D possibly TRBD1 on 6 matching bases. This receptor was identified in an older woman with acute or convalescent COVID-19. What was sequenced was peripheral blood. Here the CDR3 DNA reads TGTGCCAGCAGCCAAGGGTGGCCAGGGGATACGAATGGCTACACCTTC. Protein product: CASSQGWPGDTNGYTF.